These 21 T cell receptor beta chains came from one sample sequenced in a study of cytomegalovirus exposure and HLA in healthy donors. PCR was performed using 60 Vbeta and 13 Jbeta primers. Method: immunoSEQ multiplex PCR; TCRdb's copy keeps in-frame clones and lacks some. The sample has roughly 200,000 clones; around three quarters are singletons. The material sequenced was PBMCs. These receptor sequences come from a boy aged 5-17 years in good health and CMV-seronegative.

This clone has just a few counts. A read error may produce the germline difference seen at one junction end. The V and J genes are TRBV7-7 and TRBJ2-5; perhaps TRBD1 as D (6 bases). This CDR3 has 15 amino acids. Germline-derived CDR1 and CDR2 are SSHAT and FNYEAQ (reference sequence). The DNA of the CDR3 is TGTGCTAGCAGCCCAAACAGGGTATCCACAGAGACCCAGTACTTC. Its translation is CASSPNRVSTETQYF.

The chain carries TRBV29-1 and TRBJ1-1; 7 nucleotides align to TRBD1. Germline V CDR1 and CDR2: SQVTM, ANQGSEA. CDR3 length: 13 residues. The V segment lost 6 bases and the J segment 1 base; nucleotides outside the gene matches: 5. DNA for the CDR3: TGCAGCGTCCAGACAGGGCCGAACACTGAAGCTTTCTTT. This encodes CSVQTGPNTEAFF.

The chain recombines TRBV6-5 with TRBJ1-3, with D tentatively TRBD1 (6 bases). The V gene's germline CDR1 is MNHEY and CDR2 SVGAGI. The CDR3 is made up of 16 amino acids. V lost 4 bases and J lost 4, with 17 bases in between. In nucleotides, the CDR3 is TGTGCCAGCAGTTGGAGAGGGGGTACGACCGGAAACACCATATATTTT. Translated: CASSWRGGTTGNTIYF.

The chain employs TRBV9 and TRBJ1-2; 7 positions match TRBD1. Looked up from germline, CDR1 is SGDLS and CDR2 is YYNGEE. Trimming cost V 2 bases and J 0 bases; bases outside gene matches: 4. This CDR3 spans 15 amino acids. The CDR3 sequence: CASSVGDRPNYGYTF. CDR3 DNA sequence: TGTGCCAGCAGCGTGGGGGACAGACCTAACTATGGCTACACCTTC.

The V and J genes are TRBV5-5 and TRBJ2-1, with D tentatively TRBD1 (5 bases). CDR3 length equals 12 residues. Deletions cut 6 bases from V and 7 bases from J, with 11 bases between. Germline V gene sequence: CDR1 SGHKS, CDR2 YYEKEE (reference sequence). The CDR3 loop is CASTEGANEQFF. The CDR3 region has the DNA TGTGCCAGCACTGAAGGGGCGAATGAGCAGTTCTTC.

The chain is built from TRBV27 and TRBJ2-1; perhaps TRBD2 as D (5 bases). CDR3 length: 14 residues. Germline V gene sequence: CDR1 MNHEY, CDR2 SMNVEV (reference sequence). Trimming shortened V by 7 bases and J by 0 bases, and 10 bases separated the two germline ends. CDR3 sequence: CASKPSFSYNEQFF. As DNA, the CDR3 is TGTGCCAGCAAACCTAGCTTCTCCTACAATGAGCAGTTCTTC.

V usage is TRBV30 and J usage is TRBJ1-5; 8 bases match TRBD1. V dropped 2 bases and J dropped 2; count of bases not matched to a gene: 14. The CDR3 spans 18 residues. Germline V CDR1 and CDR2: GTSNPN, SVGIG (reference sequence). Written as DNA, the CDR3 is TGTGCCTGGAGTAGTCGGACAGGGCCCGCTCTCGGCAATCAGCCCCAGCATTTT. The encoded protein is CAWSSRTGPALGNQPQHF.

The chain carries TRBV6-5 and TRBJ1-1; unclear D gene. The length of the CDR3 is 15 residues. V lost 2 bases to trimming and J lost 0 bases, with 10 bases between them. The germline CDR1 and CDR2 sequences are MNHEY and SVGAGI. The CDR3 DNA reads as TGTGCCAGCAGTTACCCCCGGGGTCTGAACACTGAAGCTTTCTTT. Its translation is CASSYPRGLNTEAFF.

The chain has TRBV4-1 and TRBJ2-1, with D maybe TRBD2 (6 bases). The germline CDR1 and CDR2 sequences are MGHRA and YSYEKL. Between the trimmed V and J ends, which lost 4 bases and 7 bases, there was a span of 26 bases. This CDR3 region has 18 residues. The CDR3 loop reads CASSRDSPVAEPWNEQFF. CDR3 nucleotides: TGCGCCAGCAGCCGAGATTCCCCCGTAGCGGAGCCTTGGAATGAGCAGTTCTTC.

The V call is TRBV10-3, the J call TRBJ1-4; 9 nucleotides align to TRBD1. The J segment lost 2 bases and the V segment lost 10 bases, leaving 8 bases of the junction unmatched. This CDR3 has 15 residues. CDR1 is ENHRY and CDR2 is SYGVKD in the germline V gene. As DNA, the CDR3 is TGTGCCACTGCTCAACAGGGGGCGACTAATGAAAAACTGTTTTTT. Amino acids: CATAQQGATNEKLFF.

This clone was counted a few times. Other nucleotide sequences from this sample produce the same CDR3. The rearrangement uses TRBV7-2 and TRBJ2-7; 7 positions agree with TRBD1. The CDR3 extends over 15 amino acids. Trimming at V came to 4 bases and at J to 2 bases, leaving 8 bases not matched to a gene. The V gene's germline CDR1 is SGHTA and CDR2 FQGNSA. The CDR3 DNA reads TGTGCCAGCAGCTATAGGACAGGTTCTCCCTACGAGCAGTACTTC. Residues: CASSYRTGSPYEQYF.

The rearrangement joins TRBV30 to TRBJ1-2; 10 bases are shared with TRBD1. Per the germline V gene, CDR1 is GTSNPN and CDR2 is SVGIG (reference sequence). The V gene end was trimmed by 8 bases and the J gene end by 5 bases; junction bases not matched to a gene: 8. This CDR3 is built from 13 residues. This CDR3 reads CAARQGAVYGYTF. For the CDR3, the DNA is TGTGCCGCTCGACAGGGGGCAGTATATGGCTACACCTTC.

The genes are TRBV27 and TRBJ1-6; 11 nucleotides align to TRBD1. After removal of 4 bases from V and 9 bases from J, the junction contained 2 bases not matched to a gene. The CDR3 is 14 amino acids. Germline V lookup: CDR1 MNHEY, CDR2 SMNVEV (reference sequence). The CDR3 sequence is CASSSGTGGSPLHF. As DNA, the CDR3 is TGTGCCAGCAGTTCAGGGACAGGGGGTTCACCCCTCCACTTT.

This chain connects TRBV2 to TRBJ1-5, with a tentative D call TRBD1 (6 bases). The CDR3 runs 15 residues. Germline-derived CDR1 and CDR2 are SNHLY and FYNNEI. Trimming stripped 4 bases from V and 5 bases from J, with 15 bases between. The CDR3 loop reads CASSVSRGNHQPQHF. The CDR3, as DNA: TGTGCCAGCAGTGTTTCCAGGGGAAATCATCAGCCCCAGCATTTT.

The chain carries TRBV6-5 and TRBJ2-7; 8 positions agree with TRBD2. Trimming removed 11 bases from V and 5 bases from J; junction bases left unmatched: 14. CDR1 and CDR2 from the germline V gene are MNHEY and SVGAGI. The CDR3 is 14 residues long. CDR3 region: CAAGGRREPHEQYF. As DNA, the CDR3 is TGTGCCGCCGGCGGGAGGAGGGAGCCCCACGAGCAGTACTTC.

The rearrangement joins TRBV5-1 to TRBJ2-7; 11 bases are shared with TRBD2. This CDR3 is built from 14 residues. V gave up 4 bases and J gave up 3 bases; unmatched junction bases: 3. CDR1 is SGHRS and CDR2 is YFSETQ in the germline V gene. Written as DNA, the CDR3 is TGCGCCAGCAGCGTAGCGGGAGGGAGCTACGAGCAGTACTTC. This encodes CASSVAGGSYEQYF.

The chain links TRBV4-2 to TRBJ1-2; 8 nucleotides line up with TRBD1. CDR1 and CDR2 from the germline V gene are LGHNA and YNFKEQ. Germline trimming cut 0 bases from V and 4 bases from J; bases unmatched to any gene: 4. The CDR3 runs to 15 residues. CDR3 DNA: TGTGCCAGCAGCCAAGATGGAACAGGGGGCTATGGCTACACCTTC. Its translation is CASSQDGTGGYGYTF.

This clone has just a few counts. V gene TRBV19 combines with J gene TRBJ2-1, with 9 bases lining up with TRBD1. The germline V gene has CDR1 LNHDA and CDR2 SQIVND (reference sequence). V lost 3 bases to trimming and J lost 5 bases; unmatched junction nucleotides: 5. This CDR3 spans 15 amino acids. The chain's CDR3 is CASSINRGLDNEQFF. DNA of the CDR3: TGTGCCAGTAGTATTAACAGGGGGCTTGACAATGAGCAGTTCTTC.

Only one count was recorded for this clone. The V and J genes are TRBV29-1 and TRBJ1-1, with D unclear. Trimming took off 4 bases at V and 1 base at J, with 10 bases between the two ends. CDR1 is SQVTM, CDR2 ANQGSEA, per germline. The CDR3 spans 13 residues. The chain's CDR3 is CSVARRQNTEAFF. The CDR3 DNA reads TGCAGCGTTGCGCGCCGACAGAACACTGAAGCTTTCTTT.

J is TRBJ2-1 and V is TRBV5-1; D gene ambiguous. The CDR3 spans 12 residues. Per the germline V gene, CDR1 is SGHRS and CDR2 is YFSETQ. V shed 0 bases and J shed 10 bases, with 8 bases lying between them. Here the CDR3 DNA reads TGCGCCAGCAGCTTGGATGCCGGGGAGCAGTTCTTC. Its protein product is CASSLDAGEQFF. Combining the CDR3 with reference TRBV5-1 and TRBJ2-1 gives the whole variable domain KAGVTQTPRYLIKTRGQQVTLSCSPISGHRSVSWYQQTPGQGLQFLFEYFSETQRNKGNFPGRFSGRQFSNSRSEMNVSTLELGDSALYLCASSLDAGEQFFGPGTRLTVL.

The chain is built from TRBV29-1 and TRBJ1-2; 8 bases match TRBD1. The V gene's germline CDR1 is SQVTM and CDR2 ANQGSEA. Trimming took 7 bases from V and 4 from J; bases not matched to a gene: 5. CDR3 length equals 12 residues. The CDR3 nucleotides read TGCAGCGCCCAGGACAGGGTCTATGGCTACACCTTC. It encodes CSAQDRVYGYTF.